The table lists the clone carrying this T cell receptor beta chain with many counts. Its antigen is as yet unknown. The record originates from a study of tumor and adjacent non-tumor tissue in lung cancer. Study in general: Patients comprised about a dozen adenocarcinoma, a couple of squamous cell carcinoma and 1 small cell lung cancer. The patients, roughly 10 men and several women, were roughly 30 to 80 with stage I to III disease.

No cell sorting was done before RNA was extracted from the tissue. The library came from three nested PCR rounds adapted from ARM-PCR protocols. MiXCR, applied by TCRdb to the multiplex PCR reads, yields one record per CDR3 protein. The sample has fewer than 120,000 distinct CDR3 sequences, approximately 84% seen once. The study, taken as a whole, reports: Shorter survival was associated with higher TCR diversity in tumors. TCR diversity was significantly greater in tumor than normal lung tissue.

From germline, CDR1 is KGHSH and CDR2 LQKENI. The V and J ends lost 3 bases and 5 bases, in that order; junction bases with no gene match: 10. CDR3 length equals 16 residues. The chain joins TRBV18 to TRBJ1-1, with 9 nucleotides matching TRBD1. This TCR derives from a man between 65 and 80 years old with non-small cell lung cancer. Sequencing used lung tumor tissue. As DNA, the CDR3 is TGTGCCAGCTCACCCGGGACAGGGCGGTTTGGTACTGAAGCTTTCTTT. It yields the protein CASSPGTGRFGTEAFF.